Described below is a single T cell receptor (beta chain) sequence and its context. This record comes from a study of T cell responses to AZD1222 COVID-19 vaccine. This CDR3 is built from 18 residues. Germline V gives CDR1 LGHNA, CDR2 YNFKEQ. J was trimmed by 0 bases and V by 1 base; bases with no gene match: 7. Generated by immunoSEQ multiplex PCR, the TCRdb table keeps only in-frame clones and is missing some. This sample has some 50,000 clones, with roughly 80% found just once. This receptor was identified in an adult in good health. The input for sequencing was peripheral blood, taken on day 0 of MenACWY control vaccination. This chain uses TRBV4-2 with TRBJ2-3, with 10 bases lining up with TRBD2. The CDR3 DNA sequence: TGTGCCAGCAGCCAAGCCCTCACTAGCGGGGCTAGCACAGATACGCAGTATTTT. Translation: CASSQALTSGASTDTQYF.